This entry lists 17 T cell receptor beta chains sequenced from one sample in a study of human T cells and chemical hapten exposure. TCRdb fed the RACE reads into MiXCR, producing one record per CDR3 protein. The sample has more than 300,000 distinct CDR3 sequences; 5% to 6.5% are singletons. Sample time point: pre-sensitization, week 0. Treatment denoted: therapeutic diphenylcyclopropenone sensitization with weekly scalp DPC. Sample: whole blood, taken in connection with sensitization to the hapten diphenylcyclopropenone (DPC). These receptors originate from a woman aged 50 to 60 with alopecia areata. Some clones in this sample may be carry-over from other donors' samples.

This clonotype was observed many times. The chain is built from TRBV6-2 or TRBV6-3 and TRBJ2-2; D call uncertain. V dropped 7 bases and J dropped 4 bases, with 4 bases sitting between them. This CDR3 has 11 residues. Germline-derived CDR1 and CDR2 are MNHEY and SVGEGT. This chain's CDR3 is CASMGTGELFF. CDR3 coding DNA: TGTGCCAGCATGGGCACCGGGGAGCTGTTTTTT.

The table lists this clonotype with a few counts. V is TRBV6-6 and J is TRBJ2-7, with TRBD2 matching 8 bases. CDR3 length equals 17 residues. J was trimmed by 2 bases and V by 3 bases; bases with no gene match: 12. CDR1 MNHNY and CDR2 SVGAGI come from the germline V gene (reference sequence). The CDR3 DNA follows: TGTGCCAGCAGTTATCCACTAGGAGCGGGAGCCGCCTACGAGCAGTACTTC. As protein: CASSYPLGAGAAYEQYF.

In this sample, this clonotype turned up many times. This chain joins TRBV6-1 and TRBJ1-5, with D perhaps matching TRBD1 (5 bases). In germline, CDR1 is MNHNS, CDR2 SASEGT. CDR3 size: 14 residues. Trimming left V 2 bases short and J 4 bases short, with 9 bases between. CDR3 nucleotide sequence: TGTGCCAGCAGTGAAAGGGGAGCTAATCAGCCCCAGCATTTT. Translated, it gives CASSERGANQPQHF.

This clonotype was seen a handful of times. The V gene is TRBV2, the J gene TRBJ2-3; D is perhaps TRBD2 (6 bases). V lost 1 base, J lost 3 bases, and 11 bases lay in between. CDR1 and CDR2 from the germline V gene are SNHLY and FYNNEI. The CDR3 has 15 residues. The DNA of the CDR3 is TGTGCCAGCAGTGAAGGACTAGAGGCGACAGATACGCAGTATTTT. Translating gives CASSEGLEATDTQYF.

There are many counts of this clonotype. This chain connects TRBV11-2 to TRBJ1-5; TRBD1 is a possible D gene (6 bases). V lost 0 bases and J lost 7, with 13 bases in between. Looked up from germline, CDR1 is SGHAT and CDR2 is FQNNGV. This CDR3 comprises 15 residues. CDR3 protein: CASSLESGVRQPQHF. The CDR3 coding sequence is TGTGCCAGCAGCTTAGAATCAGGGGTCAGGCAGCCCCAGCATTTT.

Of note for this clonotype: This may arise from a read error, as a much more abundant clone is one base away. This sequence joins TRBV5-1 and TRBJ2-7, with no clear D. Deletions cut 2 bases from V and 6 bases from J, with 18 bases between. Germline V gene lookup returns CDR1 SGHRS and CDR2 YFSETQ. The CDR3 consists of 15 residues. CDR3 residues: CASSFMVGKGREQYF. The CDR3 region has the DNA TGCGCCAGCAGCTTCATGGTTGGGAAAGGGCGCGAGCAGTACTTC. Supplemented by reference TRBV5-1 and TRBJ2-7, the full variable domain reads KAGVTQTPRYLIKTRGQQVTLSCSPISGHRSVSWYQQTPGQGLQFLFEYFSETQRNKGNFPGRFSGRQFSNSRSEMNVSTLELGDSALYLCASSFMVGKGREQYFGPGTRLTVT.

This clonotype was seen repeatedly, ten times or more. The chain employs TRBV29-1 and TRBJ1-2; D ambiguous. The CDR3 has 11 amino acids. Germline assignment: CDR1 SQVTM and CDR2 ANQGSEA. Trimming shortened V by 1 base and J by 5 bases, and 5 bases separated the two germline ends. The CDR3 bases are TGCAGCGTTGAAGGTGTGTATGGCTACACCTTC. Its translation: CSVEGVYGYTF.

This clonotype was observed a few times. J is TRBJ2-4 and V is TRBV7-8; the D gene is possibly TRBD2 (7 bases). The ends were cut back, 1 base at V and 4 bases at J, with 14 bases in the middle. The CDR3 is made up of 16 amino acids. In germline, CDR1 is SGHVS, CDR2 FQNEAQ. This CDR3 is CASSLGGGQGKNIQYF. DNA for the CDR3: TGTGCCAGCAGCTTAGGCGGGGGCCAGGGGAAAAACATTCAGTACTTC.

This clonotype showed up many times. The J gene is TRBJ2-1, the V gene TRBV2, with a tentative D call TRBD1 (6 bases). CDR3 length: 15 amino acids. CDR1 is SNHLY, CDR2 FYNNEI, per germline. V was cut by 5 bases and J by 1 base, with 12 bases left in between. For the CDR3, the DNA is TGTGCCAGCAGTCCAGGGGCAGGGTCCTACAATGAGCAGTTCTTC. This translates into CASSPGAGSYNEQFF. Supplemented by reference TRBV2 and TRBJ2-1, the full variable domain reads EPEVTQTPSHQVTQMGQEVILRCVPISNHLYFYWYRQILGQKVEFLVSFYNNEISEKSEIFDDQFSVERPDGSNFTLKIRSTKLEDSAMYFCASSPGAGSYNEQFFGPGTRLTVL.

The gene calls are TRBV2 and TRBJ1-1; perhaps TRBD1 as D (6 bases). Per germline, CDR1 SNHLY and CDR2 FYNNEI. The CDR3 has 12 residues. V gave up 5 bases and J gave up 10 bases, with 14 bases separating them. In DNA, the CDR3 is TGTGCCAGCAGTCGGACAGACTTAAGAGCTTTCTTT. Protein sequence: CASSRTDLRAFF.

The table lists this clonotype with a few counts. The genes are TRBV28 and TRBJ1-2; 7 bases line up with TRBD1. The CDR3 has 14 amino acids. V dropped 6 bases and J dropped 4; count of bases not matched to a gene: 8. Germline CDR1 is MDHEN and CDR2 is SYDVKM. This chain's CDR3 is CASSRRGTTYGYTF. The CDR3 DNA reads TGTGCCAGCAGCCGCAGGGGGACTACCTATGGCTACACCTTC.

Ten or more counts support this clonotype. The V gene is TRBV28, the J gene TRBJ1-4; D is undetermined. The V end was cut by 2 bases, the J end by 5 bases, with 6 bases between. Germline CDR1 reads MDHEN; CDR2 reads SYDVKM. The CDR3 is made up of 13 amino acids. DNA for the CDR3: TGTGCCAGCAGTTTAATGGGGAATGAAAAACTGTTTTTT. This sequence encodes CASSLMGNEKLFF.

The CDR3 DNA reads as TGTGCCAGCAGCATCCGACAGGGGGGGACCCCGGAGCAGTACTTC. This gives the protein CASSIRQGGTPEQYF. The V and J genes are TRBV5-4 and TRBJ2-7; 9 bases match TRBD1. CDR1 is SGHNT and CDR2 is YYREEE in the germline V gene (reference sequence). V lost 4 bases, J lost 7 bases, and 12 bases stayed unmatched. This CDR3 spans 15 amino acids.

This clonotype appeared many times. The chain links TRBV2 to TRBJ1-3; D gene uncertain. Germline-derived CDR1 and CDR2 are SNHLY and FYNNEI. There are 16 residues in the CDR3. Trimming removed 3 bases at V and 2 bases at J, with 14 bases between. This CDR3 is CASSEDMVETGNTIYF. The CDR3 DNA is TGTGCCAGCAGTGAGGATATGGTTGAGACTGGAAACACCATATATTTT.

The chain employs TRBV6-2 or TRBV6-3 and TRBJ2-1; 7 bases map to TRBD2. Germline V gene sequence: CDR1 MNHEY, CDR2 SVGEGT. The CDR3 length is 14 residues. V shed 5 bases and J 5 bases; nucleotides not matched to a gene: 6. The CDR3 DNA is TGTGCCAGCAGTCCCCCCACTAGCGACAATGAGCAGTTCTTC. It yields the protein CASSPPTSDNEQFF.

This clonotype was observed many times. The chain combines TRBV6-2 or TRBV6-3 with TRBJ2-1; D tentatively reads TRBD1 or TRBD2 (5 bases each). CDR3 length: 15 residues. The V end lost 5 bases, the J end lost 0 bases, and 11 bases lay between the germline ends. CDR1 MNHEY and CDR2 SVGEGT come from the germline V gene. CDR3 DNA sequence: TGTGCCAGCAGTAAGTCTGGGGGCTCCTACAATGAGCAGTTCTTC. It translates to CASSKSGGSYNEQFF.

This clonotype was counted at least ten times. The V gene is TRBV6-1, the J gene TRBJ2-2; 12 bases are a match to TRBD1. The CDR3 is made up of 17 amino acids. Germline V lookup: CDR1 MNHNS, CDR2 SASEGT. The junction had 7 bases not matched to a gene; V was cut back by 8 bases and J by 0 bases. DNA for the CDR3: TGTGCCAGCCGACCGGGACAGGGGGCGCCGAACACCGGGGAGCTGTTTTTT. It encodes CASRPGQGAPNTGELFF.